One and the same sample provided the 28 T cell receptor beta chains below, sequenced in a study of cytomegalovirus exposure and HLA in healthy donors. It was with 60 Vbeta and 13 Jbeta primers that the PCR ran. Sequencing was performed with immunoSEQ multiplex PCR; in TCRdb, only in-frame clones are kept and a portion is missing. The profile covers 150,000 to 200,000 clones, with 76% appearing a single time and about 1.6% taken by the ten largest. The sample taken for sequencing was PBMCs. These receptors originate from a man in his late teens or twenties in good health and CMV-seronegative.

The rearrangement joins TRBV6-6 to TRBJ1-2, with D uncertain. From germline, CDR1 is MNHNY and CDR2 SVGAGI (reference sequence). This CDR3 is built from 12 residues. V was cut by 6 bases and J by 8 bases, with 13 bases left in between. The CDR3 nucleotides read TGTGCCAGCAGGGCCTTGCTTGGCGGCTACACCTTC. Its translation is CASRALLGGYTF.

This clone has a handful of counts. The chain combines TRBV30 with TRBJ1-2; TRBD1 might be the D (5 bases). Germline V CDR1 and CDR2: GTSNPN, SVGIG (reference sequence). Trimming cost V 1 base and J 4 bases, with 16 bases left between them. This CDR3 is built from 15 residues. CDR3 in amino acids: CAWSAWRGSGYGYTF. For the CDR3, the DNA is TGTGCCTGGAGTGCATGGCGGGGCTCGGGCTATGGCTACACCTTC.

The rearrangement joins TRBV5-1 to TRBJ1-2, with a possible D match to TRBD1 (5 bases). Looked up from germline, CDR1 is SGHRS and CDR2 is YFSETQ. V was shortened by 4 bases and J by 0 bases, with 22 bases between the two germline ends. The CDR3 has 18 amino acids. Here the CDR3 reads CASSPLSRQFSSNYGYTF. The CDR3 region has the DNA TGCGCCAGCAGCCCTCTCTCCAGACAGTTCAGTTCTAACTATGGCTACACCTTC.

The genes are TRBV6-5 and TRBJ2-2, with 10 bases matching TRBD1. CDR3 length: 12 amino acids. Germline values: CDR1 MNHEY, CDR2 SVGAGI. V was clipped by 9 bases and J by 9 bases; unmatched bases: 4. The CDR3 reads CASRQGARELFF. CDR3 bases: TGTGCCAGTCGACAGGGGGCGCGGGAGCTGTTTTTT.

The chain employs TRBV5-8 and TRBJ1-2; perhaps TRBD1 as D (5 bases). There are 14 residues in the CDR3. The germline V gene has CDR1 SGHTS and CDR2 YDEGEE. V dropped 1 base and J dropped 3 bases, with 10 bases sitting between them. The DNA for the CDR3 is TGTGCCAGCAGCTTGTTGGGGGGGGACTATGGCTACACCTTC. Translating gives CASSLLGGDYGYTF.

For this clone: This specimen includes other DNA sequences encoding the same CDR3. The V call is TRBV28, the J call TRBJ2-7; tentatively, D is TRBD1 (6 bases). The CDR3 runs 15 residues. Germline loops: CDR1 MDHEN, CDR2 SYDVKM. The ends were cut back, 8 bases at V and 10 bases at J, with 27 bases in the middle. The CDR3 DNA sequence: TGTGCCAGCGAACCTCCGACCGGTAGGGGGAAAGAACAGTACTTC. Its translation: CASEPPTGRGKEQYF.

V is TRBV5-1 and J is TRBJ2-2; D call uncertain. V was shortened by 0 bases and J by 2 bases, with 11 bases between the two germline ends. In germline, CDR1 is SGHRS, CDR2 YFSETQ. The CDR3 contains 16 residues. The CDR3 bases are TGCGCCAGCAGCTTGGATGTCGTCACTAACACCGGGGAGCTGTTTTTT. Translating it yields CASSLDVVTNTGELFF.

The chain joins TRBV5-1 to TRBJ2-7; TRBD2 might be the D (6 bases). The CDR3 runs to 16 residues. Trimming removed 2 bases from V and 2 bases from J, with 17 bases in between. Germline-derived CDR1 and CDR2 are SGHRS and YFSETQ. The CDR3 loop reads CASSFPTGTPTYEQYF. The DNA of the CDR3 is TGCGCCAGCAGCTTTCCTACCGGGACTCCTACCTACGAGCAGTACTTC.

The J gene is TRBJ1-5, the V gene TRBV19; TRBD1 matches 9 bases. V lost 3 bases to trimming and J lost 7 bases; unmatched junction nucleotides: 10. The germline CDR1 and CDR2 sequences are LNHDA and SQIVND (reference sequence). CDR3 length equals 16 residues. CDR3 DNA: TGTGCCAGTAGTATTGCAGGACAGGGGTTCGGGCAGCCCCAGCATTTT. Translated, it gives CASSIAGQGFGQPQHF.

This chain links TRBV6-5 with TRBJ1-1; 7 bases are a match to TRBD1. Germline V lookup: CDR1 MNHEY, CDR2 SVGAGI. After removal of 6 bases from V and 3 bases from J, the junction contained 10 bases not matched to a gene. The CDR3 covers 15 residues. DNA of the CDR3: TGTGCCAGCAGCCTACGGGACAGTGGGGACACTGAAGCTTTCTTT. This encodes CASSLRDSGDTEAFF.

V is TRBV6-1 and J is TRBJ1-5, with D uncertain. Germline V gene lookup returns CDR1 MNHNS and CDR2 SASEGT. V lost 2 bases to trimming and J lost 2 bases, with 4 bases between them. The CDR3 totals 13 residues. CDR3 region: CASSESGNQPQHF. Here the CDR3 DNA reads TGTGCCAGCAGTGAAAGCGGCAATCAGCCCCAGCATTTT.

The CDR3 coding sequence is TGTGCCAGCAGCCAAGAAAAGACATATACCTACGAGCAGTACTTC. This codes for CASSQEKTYTYEQYF. This rearrangement joins TRBV4-2 to TRBJ2-7, with D hard to call. CDR1 and CDR2 from the germline V gene are LGHNA and YNFKEQ. The CDR3 totals 15 residues. The germline V and J ends were trimmed by 0 bases and 2 bases, with 11 bases remaining between them.

The chain is built from TRBV28 and TRBJ2-7; maybe TRBD1 (6 bases). This CDR3 is built from 15 residues. Trimming removed 5 bases at V and 2 bases at J, with 16 bases between. Germline lookup yields CDR1 MDHEN and CDR2 SYDVKM. CDR3: CASSLNRALPYEQYF. CDR3 coding DNA: TGTGCCAGCAGTCTGAACAGGGCCCTCCCCTACGAGCAGTACTTC.

The CDR3 DNA follows: TGTGCCAGCAGCTTACGAGGGGGCAGGGTTGGGGCTCAAATGGCTTTCTTT. The encoded protein is CASSLRGGRVGAQMAFF. The chain joins TRBV7-3 to TRBJ1-1, with 7 bases identical to TRBD1. The V segment lost 2 bases and the J segment 11 bases; nucleotides outside the gene matches: 20. Germline V lookup: CDR1 SGHTA, CDR2 FQGTGA. This CDR3 has 17 residues.

CDR3 in amino acids: CATSRGRQEETQYF. The CDR3 DNA is TGTGCCACCAGCAGAGGGAGGCAGGAAGAGACCCAGTACTTC. The V gene is TRBV15, the J gene TRBJ2-5; TRBD2 might be the D (5 bases). The length of the CDR3 is 14 residues. CDR1 LNHNV and CDR2 YYDKDF come from the germline V gene (reference sequence). The germline V and J ends were trimmed by 1 base and 3 bases, with 9 bases remaining between them. Full variable domain (outside the CDR3, taken from reference TRBV15 and TRBJ2-5): DAMVIQNPRYQVTQFGKPVTLSCSQTLNHNVMYWYQQKSSQAPKLLFHYYDKDFNNEADTPDNFQSRRPNTSFCFLDIRSPGLGDTAMYLCATSRGRQEETQYFGPGTRLLVL.

For the CDR3, the DNA is TGTGCCAGCAGCTCGACAGGGGCGAGCACAGATACGCAGTATTTT. It translates to CASSSTGASTDTQYF. The V gene is TRBV7-6, the J gene TRBJ2-3; 8 nucleotides align to TRBD1. CDR1 is SGHVS, CDR2 FNYEAQ, per germline. J was trimmed by 0 bases and V by 4 bases; bases with no gene match: 3. There are 15 residues in the CDR3.

This clone came up a few times. The chain joins TRBV5-1 to TRBJ1-1; 8 bases line up with TRBD1. J was trimmed by 9 bases and V by 2 bases; bases with no gene match: 9. Germline CDR1 reads SGHRS; CDR2 reads YFSETQ. There are 14 residues in the CDR3. Here the CDR3 reads CASSLQGGTLKAFF. The DNA for the CDR3 is TGCGCCAGCAGCTTACAGGGGGGAACACTGAAAGCTTTCTTT.

This chain links TRBV5-1 with TRBJ2-7, with 8 bases fitting TRBD1. The germline V gene encodes CDR1 SGHRS and CDR2 YFSETQ. The V and J ends lost 4 bases and 6 bases, in that order; junction bases with no gene match: 15. This CDR3 has 16 residues. Here the CDR3 DNA reads TGCGCCAGCAGCGGTGGGTTCATTGGACAGGGTTTCGAGCAGTACTTC. This sequence encodes CASSGGFIGQGFEQYF.

In its sample, this clone was seen a few times. The CDR3 spells CSVEDLASGGTDTQYF. Here the CDR3 DNA reads TGCAGCGTTGAAGATCTAGCTAGCGGAGGCACAGATACGCAGTATTTT. The gene calls are TRBV29-1 and TRBJ2-3; 7 nucleotides match TRBD2. Germline values: CDR1 SQVTM, CDR2 ANQGSEA. The length of the CDR3 is 16 residues. The J segment lost 1 base and the V segment lost 0 bases, leaving 7 bases of the junction unmatched.

This chain joins TRBV18 and TRBJ1-4; 8 nucleotides match TRBD1. The junction had 6 bases not matched to a gene; V was cut back by 3 bases and J by 9 bases. The V gene's germline CDR1 is KGHSH and CDR2 LQKENI. The CDR3 spans 14 residues. The CDR3 DNA reads as TGTGCCAGCTCACCGATGACAGGGGATCAAAAACTGTTTTTT. This codes for CASSPMTGDQKLFF.

This chain uses TRBV5-6 with TRBJ2-5, with 10 nucleotides matching TRBD1. This CDR3 contains 16 residues. After removal of 1 base from V and 4 bases from J, the junction contained 7 bases not matched to a gene. Germline CDR1 is SGHDT and CDR2 is YYEEEE. The CDR3 protein is CASSLTRDRGRETQYF. DNA of the CDR3: TGTGCCAGCAGCTTGACCCGGGACAGGGGAAGAGAGACCCAGTACTTC. Together with reference TRBV5-6 and TRBJ2-5, the CDR3 gives the full variable domain: DAGVTQSPTHLIKTRGQQVTLRCSPKSGHDTVSWYQQALGQGPQFIFQYYEEEERQRGNFPDRFSGHQFPNYSSELNVNALLLGDSALYLCASSLTRDRGRETQYFGPGTRLLVL.

The chain has TRBV28 and TRBJ1-1; a possible D gene is TRBD1 (5 bases). With 6 bases removed from V and 1 base from J, the gap between germline ends came to 12 bases. This CDR3 spans 14 amino acids. Germline loops: CDR1 MDHEN, CDR2 SYDVKM. CDR3 amino acids: CASSNSQGNTEAFF. In DNA, the CDR3 is TGTGCCAGCAGCAATTCCCAGGGGAACACTGAAGCTTTCTTT.

This clone was seen a single time. This chain connects TRBV6-5 to TRBJ1-5; D may be TRBD1 (6 bases). The CDR3 totals 14 residues. V gave up 6 bases and J gave up 2 bases, with 11 bases separating them. Germline V CDR1 and CDR2: MNHEY, SVGAGI. The CDR3 reads CASSTTGRNQPQHF. CDR3 sequence (DNA): TGTGCCAGCAGCACTACAGGGCGCAATCAGCCCCAGCATTTT.

CDR3 DNA: TGTGCCAGCAGTTCTTTCTCTTCAGATACGCAGTATTTT. This sequence encodes CASSSFSSDTQYF. The gene calls are TRBV6-1 and TRBJ2-3, with D uncertain. The CDR3 is made up of 13 amino acids. Between the trimmed V and J ends, which lost 5 bases and 4 bases, there was a span of 10 bases. Looked up from germline, CDR1 is MNHNS and CDR2 is SASEGT.

On this clone itself: A read error may account for a junction end that differs from germline. The V gene is TRBV30, the J gene TRBJ2-2, with a possible D match to TRBD2 (6 bases). The germline gives CDR1 GTSNPN, CDR2 SVGIG (reference sequence). The CDR3 loop spans 16 amino acids. The CDR3 loop reads CAGRRRELAFTGELFF. CDR3 DNA: TGTGCCGGGAGGAGGAGAGAGCTAGCCTTCACCGGGGAGCTGTTTTTT.

Comments on this clone: One end of the junction is discordant with germline, which a read error may explain. Other DNA sequences in the same sample also yield this CDR3. The J gene is TRBJ1-4, the V gene TRBV4-1; tentatively, D is TRBD1 (5 bases). There are 15 residues in the CDR3. The germline gives CDR1 MGHRA, CDR2 YSYEKL. The CDR3 spells CASSHFPGPNEKLFF. In DNA form, the CDR3 reads TGCGCCAGCAGCCATTTCCCAGGGCCTAATGAAAAGCTGTTTTTT.

In its sample, this clone was seen once. The chain couples TRBV9 to TRBJ2-1; TRBD2 is a possible D gene (7 bases). The CDR3 runs to 13 residues. V gave up 6 bases and J gave up 9 bases, with 16 bases separating them. Germline CDR1 reads SGDLS; CDR2 reads YYNGEE. The CDR3 reads CASTTGGGGEQFF. CDR3 nucleotide sequence: TGTGCCAGCACAACGGGGGGCGGCGGTGAGCAGTTCTTC.

This clone was seen only a few times. The V and J genes are TRBV6-1 and TRBJ1-5; no clear D gene. Deletions cut 8 bases from V and 3 bases from J, with 11 bases between. In germline, CDR1 is MNHNS, CDR2 SASEGT. The CDR3 runs to 13 residues. In DNA form, the CDR3 reads TGTGCCAGCGCGGGCAGCATCAATCAGCCCCAGCATTTT. Translation gives CASAGSINQPQHF.